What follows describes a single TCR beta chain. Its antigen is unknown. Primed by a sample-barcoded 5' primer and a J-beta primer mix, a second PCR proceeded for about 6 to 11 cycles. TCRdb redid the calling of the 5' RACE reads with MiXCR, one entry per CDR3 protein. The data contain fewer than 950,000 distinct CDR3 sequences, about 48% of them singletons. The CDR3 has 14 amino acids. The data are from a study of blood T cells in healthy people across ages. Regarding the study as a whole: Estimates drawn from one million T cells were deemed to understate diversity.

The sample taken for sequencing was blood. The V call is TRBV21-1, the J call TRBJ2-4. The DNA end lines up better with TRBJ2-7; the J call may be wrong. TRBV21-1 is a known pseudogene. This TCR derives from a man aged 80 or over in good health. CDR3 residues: CASTISGHGYEQYF. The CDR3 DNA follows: TGTGCCAGCACCATATCTGGCCATGGCTACGAGCAGTACTTC.